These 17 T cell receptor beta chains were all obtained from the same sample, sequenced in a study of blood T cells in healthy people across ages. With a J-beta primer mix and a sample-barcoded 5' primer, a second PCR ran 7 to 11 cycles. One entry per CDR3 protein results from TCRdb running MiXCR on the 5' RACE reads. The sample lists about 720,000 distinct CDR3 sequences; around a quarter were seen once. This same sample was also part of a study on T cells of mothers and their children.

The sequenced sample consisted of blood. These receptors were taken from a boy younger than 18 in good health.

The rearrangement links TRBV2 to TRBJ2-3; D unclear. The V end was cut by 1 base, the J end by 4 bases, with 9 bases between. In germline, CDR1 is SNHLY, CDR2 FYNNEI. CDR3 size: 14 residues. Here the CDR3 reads CASSEVTSADTQYF. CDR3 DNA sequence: TGTGCCAGCAGTGAAGTTACTTCCGCAGATACGCAGTATTTT.

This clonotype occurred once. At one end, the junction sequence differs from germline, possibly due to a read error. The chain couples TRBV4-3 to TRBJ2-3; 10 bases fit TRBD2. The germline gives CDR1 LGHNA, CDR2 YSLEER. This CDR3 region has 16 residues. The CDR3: CASGQNDGLAGEVQYF. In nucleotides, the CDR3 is TGCGCCAGCGGCCAAAACGATGGGCTAGCGGGGGAGGTCCAGTATTTT.

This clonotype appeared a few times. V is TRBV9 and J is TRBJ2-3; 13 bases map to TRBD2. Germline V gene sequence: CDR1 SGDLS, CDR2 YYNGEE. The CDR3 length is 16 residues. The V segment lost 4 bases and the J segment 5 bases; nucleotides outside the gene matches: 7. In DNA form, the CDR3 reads TGTGCCAGCAGCACCGGACTAGCGGGAGTATTAGATACGCAGTATTTT. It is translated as CASSTGLAGVLDTQYF.

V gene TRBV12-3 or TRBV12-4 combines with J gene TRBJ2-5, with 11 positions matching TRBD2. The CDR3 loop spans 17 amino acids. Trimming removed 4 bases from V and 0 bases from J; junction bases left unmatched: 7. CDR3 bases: TGTGCCAGCAGTTCATCTAGCGGGGGGATGTACCAAGAGACCCAGTACTTC. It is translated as CASSSSSGGMYQETQYF.

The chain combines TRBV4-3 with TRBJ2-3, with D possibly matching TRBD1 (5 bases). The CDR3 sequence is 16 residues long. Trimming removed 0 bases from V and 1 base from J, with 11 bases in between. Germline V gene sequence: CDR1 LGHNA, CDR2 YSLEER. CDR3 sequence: CASSQDRARGTDTQYF. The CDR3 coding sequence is TGCGCCAGCAGCCAAGATCGGGCCAGGGGCACAGATACGCAGTATTTT.

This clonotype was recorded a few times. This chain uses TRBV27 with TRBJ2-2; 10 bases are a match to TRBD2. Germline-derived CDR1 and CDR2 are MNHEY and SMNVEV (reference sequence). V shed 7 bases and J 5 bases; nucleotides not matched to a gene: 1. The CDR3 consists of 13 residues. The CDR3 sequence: CASKLAGTGELFF. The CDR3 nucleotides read TGTGCCAGCAAACTAGCGGGAACCGGGGAGCTGTTTTTT.

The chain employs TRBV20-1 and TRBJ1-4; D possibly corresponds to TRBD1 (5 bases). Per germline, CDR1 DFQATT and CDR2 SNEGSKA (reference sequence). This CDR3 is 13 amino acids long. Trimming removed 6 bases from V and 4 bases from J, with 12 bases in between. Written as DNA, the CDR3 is TGCAGTGCGATAACAGGAGATAATGAAAAACTGTTTTTT. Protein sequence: CSAITGDNEKLFF.

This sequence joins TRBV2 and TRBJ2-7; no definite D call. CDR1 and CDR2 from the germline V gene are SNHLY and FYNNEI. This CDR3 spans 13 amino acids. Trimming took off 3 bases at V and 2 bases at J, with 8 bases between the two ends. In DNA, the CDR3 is TGTGCCAGCAGTGACAGGTTCACCTACGAGCAGTACTTC. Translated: CASSDRFTYEQYF.

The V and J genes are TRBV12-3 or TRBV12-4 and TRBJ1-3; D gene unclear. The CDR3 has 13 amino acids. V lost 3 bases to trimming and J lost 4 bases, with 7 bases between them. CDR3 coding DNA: TGTGCCAGCAGTTTGAGGAGAGGAAACACCATATATTTT. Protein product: CASSLRRGNTIYF.

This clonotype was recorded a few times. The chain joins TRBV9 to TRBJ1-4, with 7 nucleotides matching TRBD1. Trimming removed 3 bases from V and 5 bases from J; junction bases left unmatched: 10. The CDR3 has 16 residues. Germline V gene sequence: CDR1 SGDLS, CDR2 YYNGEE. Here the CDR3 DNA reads TGTGCCAGCAGCGAGAGTCGGGACAGCGAAAATGAAAAACTGTTTTTT. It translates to CASSESRDSENEKLFF. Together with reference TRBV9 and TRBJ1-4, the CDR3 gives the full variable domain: DSGVTQTPKHLITATGQRVTLRCSPRSGDLSVYWYQQSLDQGLQFLIQYYNGEERAKGNILERFSAQQFPDLHSELNLSSLELGDSALYFCASSESRDSENEKLFFGSGTQLSVL.

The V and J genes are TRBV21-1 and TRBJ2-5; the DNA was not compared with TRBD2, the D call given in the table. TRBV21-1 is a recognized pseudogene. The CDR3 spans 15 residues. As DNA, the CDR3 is TGTGCCAGCAGCAAAGGAGAGGACCCGCAAGAGACCCAGTACTTC. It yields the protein CASSKGEDPQETQYF.

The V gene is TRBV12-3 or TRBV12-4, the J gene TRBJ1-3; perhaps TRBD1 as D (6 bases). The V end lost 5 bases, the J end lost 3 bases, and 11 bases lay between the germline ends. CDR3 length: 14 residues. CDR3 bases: TGTGCCAGCAGTAGACACAGGGTTGGAAACACCATATATTTT. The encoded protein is CASSRHRVGNTIYF.

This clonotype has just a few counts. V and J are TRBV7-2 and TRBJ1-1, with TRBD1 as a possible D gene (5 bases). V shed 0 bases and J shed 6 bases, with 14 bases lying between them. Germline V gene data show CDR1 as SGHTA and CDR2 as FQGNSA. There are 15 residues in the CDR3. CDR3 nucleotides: TGTGCCAGCAGCTTAGCGGGTGGGGGGACCCCTGAAGCTTTCTTT. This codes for CASSLAGGGTPEAFF.

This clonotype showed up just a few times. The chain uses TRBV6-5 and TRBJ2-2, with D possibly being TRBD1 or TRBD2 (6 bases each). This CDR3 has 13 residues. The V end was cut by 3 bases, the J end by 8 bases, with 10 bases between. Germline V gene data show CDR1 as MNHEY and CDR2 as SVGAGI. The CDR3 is CASSYTGRGELFF. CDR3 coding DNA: TGTGCCAGCAGTTATACAGGGAGGGGGGAGCTGTTTTTT.

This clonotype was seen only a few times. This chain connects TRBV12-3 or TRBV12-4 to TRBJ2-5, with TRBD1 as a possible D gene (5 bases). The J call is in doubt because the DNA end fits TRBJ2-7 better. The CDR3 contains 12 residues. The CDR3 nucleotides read TGTGCCAGCAGTCGTAAACAGGACGAGCAGTACTTC. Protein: CASSRKQDEQYF.

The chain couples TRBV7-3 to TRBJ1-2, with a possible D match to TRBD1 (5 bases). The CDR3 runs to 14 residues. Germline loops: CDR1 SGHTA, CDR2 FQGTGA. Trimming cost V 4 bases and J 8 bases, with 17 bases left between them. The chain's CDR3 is CASSYTFGAGGYTF. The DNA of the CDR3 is TGTGCCAGCAGCTACACGTTCGGGGCGGGCGGCTACACCTTC.

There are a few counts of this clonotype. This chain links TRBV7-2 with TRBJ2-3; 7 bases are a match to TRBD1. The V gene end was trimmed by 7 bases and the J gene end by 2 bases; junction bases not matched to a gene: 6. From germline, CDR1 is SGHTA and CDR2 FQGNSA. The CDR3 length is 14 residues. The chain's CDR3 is CASKGDSSTDTQYF. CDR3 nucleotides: TGTGCCAGCAAAGGGGACAGTTCCACAGATACGCAGTATTTT.